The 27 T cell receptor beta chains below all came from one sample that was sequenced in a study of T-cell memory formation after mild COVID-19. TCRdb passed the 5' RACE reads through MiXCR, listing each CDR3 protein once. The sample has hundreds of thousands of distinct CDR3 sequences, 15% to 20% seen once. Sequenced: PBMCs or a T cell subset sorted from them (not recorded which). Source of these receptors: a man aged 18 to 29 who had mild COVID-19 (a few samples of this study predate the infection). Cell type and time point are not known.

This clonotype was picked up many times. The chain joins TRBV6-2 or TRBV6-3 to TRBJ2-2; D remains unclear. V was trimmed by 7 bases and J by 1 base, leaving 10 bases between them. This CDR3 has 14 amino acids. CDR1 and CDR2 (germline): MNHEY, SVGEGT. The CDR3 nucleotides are TGTGCCAGCAATTTTAACTGGAACACCGGGGAGCTGTTTTTT. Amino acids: CASNFNWNTGELFF.

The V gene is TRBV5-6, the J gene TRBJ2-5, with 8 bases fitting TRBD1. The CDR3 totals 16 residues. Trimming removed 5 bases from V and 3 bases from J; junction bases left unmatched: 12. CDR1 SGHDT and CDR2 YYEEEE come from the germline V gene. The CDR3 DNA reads TGTGCCAGCAGACATCGTACCGGGACAGGAGAAGAGACCCAGTACTTC. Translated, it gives CASRHRTGTGEETQYF.

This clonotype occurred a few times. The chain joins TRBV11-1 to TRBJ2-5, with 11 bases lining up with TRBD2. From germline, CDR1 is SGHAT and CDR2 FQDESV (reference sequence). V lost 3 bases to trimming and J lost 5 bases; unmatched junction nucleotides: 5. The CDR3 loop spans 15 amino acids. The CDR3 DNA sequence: TGTGCCAGCAGCTTTGGGACTAGCGGACTGGAGACCCAGTACTTC. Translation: CASSFGTSGLETQYF. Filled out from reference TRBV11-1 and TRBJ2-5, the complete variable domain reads EAEVAQSPRYKITEKSQAVAFWCDPISGHATLYWYRQILGQGPELLVQFQDESVVDDSQLPKDRFSAERLKGVDSTLKIQPAELGDSAMYLCASSFGTSGLETQYFGPGTRLLVL.

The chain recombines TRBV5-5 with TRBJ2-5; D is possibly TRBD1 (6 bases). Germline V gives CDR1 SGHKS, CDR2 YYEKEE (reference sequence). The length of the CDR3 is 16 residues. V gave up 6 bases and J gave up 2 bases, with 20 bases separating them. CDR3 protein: CASTSDGGPVQETQYF. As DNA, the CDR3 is TGTGCCAGCACCTCGGATGGGGGCCCCGTTCAAGAGACCCAGTACTTC.

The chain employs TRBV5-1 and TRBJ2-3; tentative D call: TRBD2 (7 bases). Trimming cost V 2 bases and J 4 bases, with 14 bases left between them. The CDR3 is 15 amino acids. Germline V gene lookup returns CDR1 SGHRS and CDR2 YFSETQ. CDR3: CASSFGGRVADTQYF. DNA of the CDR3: TGCGCCAGCAGCTTCGGGGGGCGCGTGGCAGATACGCAGTATTTT.

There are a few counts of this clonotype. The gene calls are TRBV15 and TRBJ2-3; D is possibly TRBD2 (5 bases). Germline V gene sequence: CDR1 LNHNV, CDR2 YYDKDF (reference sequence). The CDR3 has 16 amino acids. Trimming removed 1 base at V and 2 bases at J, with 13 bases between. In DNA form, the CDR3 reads TGTGCCACCAGCAGAGCGGCCAGCGGCCACACAGATACGCAGTATTTT. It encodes CATSRAASGHTDTQYF.

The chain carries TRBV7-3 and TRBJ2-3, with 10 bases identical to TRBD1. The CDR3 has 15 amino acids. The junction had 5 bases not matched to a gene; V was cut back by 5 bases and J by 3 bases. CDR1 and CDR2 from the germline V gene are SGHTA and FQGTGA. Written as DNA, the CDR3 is TGTGCCAGCAGCGAGCCGGGACAGGGGACAGATACGCAGTATTTT. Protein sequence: CASSEPGQGTDTQYF. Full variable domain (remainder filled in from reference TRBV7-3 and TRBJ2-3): GAGVSQTPSNKVTEKGKYVELRCDPISGHTALYWYRQSLGQGPEFLIYFQGTGAADDSGLPNDRFFAVRPEGSVSTLKIQRTERGDSAVYLCASSEPGQGTDTQYFGPGTRLTVL.

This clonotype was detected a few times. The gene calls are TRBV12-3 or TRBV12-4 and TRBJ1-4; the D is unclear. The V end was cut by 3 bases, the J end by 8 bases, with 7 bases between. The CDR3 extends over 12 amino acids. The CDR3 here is CASSFRVEKLFF. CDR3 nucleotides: TGTGCCAGCAGTTTTCGGGTCGAAAAACTGTTTTTT.

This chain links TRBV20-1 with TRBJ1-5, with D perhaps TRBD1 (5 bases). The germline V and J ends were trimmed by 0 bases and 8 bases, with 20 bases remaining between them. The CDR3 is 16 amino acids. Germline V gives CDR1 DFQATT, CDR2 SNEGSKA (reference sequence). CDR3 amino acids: CSARDLGAGVKEPQHF. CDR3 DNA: TGCAGTGCTAGAGATTTAGGGGCCGGGGTTAAGGAGCCCCAGCATTTT.

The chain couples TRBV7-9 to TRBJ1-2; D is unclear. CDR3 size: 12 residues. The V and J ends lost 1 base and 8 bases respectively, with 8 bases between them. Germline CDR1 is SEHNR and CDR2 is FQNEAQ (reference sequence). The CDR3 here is CASSLGQQGYTF. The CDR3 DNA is TGTGCCAGCAGCTTAGGGCAACAAGGCTACACCTTC.

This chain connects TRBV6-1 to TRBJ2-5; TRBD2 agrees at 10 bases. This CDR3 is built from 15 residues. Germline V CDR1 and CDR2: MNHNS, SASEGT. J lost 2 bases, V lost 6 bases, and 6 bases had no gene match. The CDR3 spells CASRDLAGVQETQYF. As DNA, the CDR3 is TGTGCCAGCAGGGATCTAGCGGGGGTACAAGAGACCCAGTACTTC.

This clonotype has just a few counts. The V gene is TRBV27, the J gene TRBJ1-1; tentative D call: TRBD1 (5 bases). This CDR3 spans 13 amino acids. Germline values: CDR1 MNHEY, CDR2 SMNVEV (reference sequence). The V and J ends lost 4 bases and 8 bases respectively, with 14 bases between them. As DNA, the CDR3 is TGTGCCAGCAGTTCGTATTGGGACGGAGAAGCTTTCTTT. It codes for CASSSYWDGEAFF.

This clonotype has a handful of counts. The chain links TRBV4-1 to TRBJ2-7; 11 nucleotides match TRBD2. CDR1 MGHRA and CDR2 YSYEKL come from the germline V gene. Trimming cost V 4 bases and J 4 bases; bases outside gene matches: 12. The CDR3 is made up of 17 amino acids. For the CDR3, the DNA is TGCGCCAGCAGCCCTTATACCGGGACTAGCGGCAGGTACGAGCAGTACGTC. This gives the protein CASSPYTGTSGRYEQYV.

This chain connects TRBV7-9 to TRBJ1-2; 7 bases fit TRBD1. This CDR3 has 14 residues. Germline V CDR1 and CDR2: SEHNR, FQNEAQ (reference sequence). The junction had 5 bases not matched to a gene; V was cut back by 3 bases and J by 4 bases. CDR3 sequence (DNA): TGTGCCAGCAGCTTGGGACAGATATCCTATGGCTACACCTTC. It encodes CASSLGQISYGYTF.

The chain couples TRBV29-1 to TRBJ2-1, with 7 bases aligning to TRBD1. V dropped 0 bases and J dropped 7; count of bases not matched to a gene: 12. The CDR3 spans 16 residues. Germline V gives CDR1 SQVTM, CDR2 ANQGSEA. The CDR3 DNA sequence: TGCAGCGTTGAAGACCGTCTGGACAGGTTTGGGAATGAGCAGTTCTTC. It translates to CSVEDRLDRFGNEQFF.

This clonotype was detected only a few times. Written as DNA, the CDR3 is TGTGCCAGCAGTCTGGAGGGAACGAAAAATTCACCCCTCCACTTT. Its translation is CASSLEGTKNSPLHF. The chain uses TRBV2 and TRBJ1-6; D remains unclear. The germline gives CDR1 SNHLY, CDR2 FYNNEI. The V and J ends lost 5 bases and 7 bases respectively, with 15 bases between them. The CDR3 runs 15 residues.

CDR3 sequence reads: CASSDSSKNIQYF. The CDR3 DNA reads TGTGCCAGCTCGGACTCTTCCAAAAACATTCAGTACTTC. This chain links TRBV12-3 or TRBV12-4 with TRBJ2-4, with D perhaps matching TRBD2 (5 bases). V shed 8 bases and J shed 2 bases, with 10 bases lying between them. This CDR3 region has 13 residues.

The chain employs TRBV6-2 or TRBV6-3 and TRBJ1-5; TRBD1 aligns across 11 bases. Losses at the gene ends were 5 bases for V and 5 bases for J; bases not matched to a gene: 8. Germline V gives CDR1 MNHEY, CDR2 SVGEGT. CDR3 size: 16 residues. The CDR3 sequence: CASSPGTGGWHQPQHF. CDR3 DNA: TGTGCCAGCAGTCCCGGGACAGGGGGATGGCATCAGCCCCAGCATTTT.

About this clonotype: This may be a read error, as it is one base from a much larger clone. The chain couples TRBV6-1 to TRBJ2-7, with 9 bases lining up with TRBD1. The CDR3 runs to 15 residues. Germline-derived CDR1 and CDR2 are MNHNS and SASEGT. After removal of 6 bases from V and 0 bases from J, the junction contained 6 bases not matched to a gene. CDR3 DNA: TGTGCCAGCAGCCCCCGGGACAGGGTCTCCTACGAGCAGTACTTC. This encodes CASSPRDRVSYEQYF.

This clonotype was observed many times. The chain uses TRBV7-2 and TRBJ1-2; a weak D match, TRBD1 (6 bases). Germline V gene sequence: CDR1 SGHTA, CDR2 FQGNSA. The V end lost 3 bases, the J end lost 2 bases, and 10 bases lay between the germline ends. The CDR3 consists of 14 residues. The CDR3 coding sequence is TGTGCCAGCAGCTTTATCAGGGGCAACTATGGCTACACCTTC. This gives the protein CASSFIRGNYGYTF.

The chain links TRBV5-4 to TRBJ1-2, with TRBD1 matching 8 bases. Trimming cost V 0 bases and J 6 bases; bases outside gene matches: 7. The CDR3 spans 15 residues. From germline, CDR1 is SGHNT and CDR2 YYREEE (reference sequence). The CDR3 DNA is TGTGCCAGCAGCTTGGAATCCAGGGGGCGAAATGGCTACACCTTC. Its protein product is CASSLESRGRNGYTF.

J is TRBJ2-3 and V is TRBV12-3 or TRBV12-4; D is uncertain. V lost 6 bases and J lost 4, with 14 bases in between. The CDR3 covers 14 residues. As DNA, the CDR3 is TGTGCCAGCAGACTTGATGAGGTACCAGATACGCAGTATTTT. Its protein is CASRLDEVPDTQYF.

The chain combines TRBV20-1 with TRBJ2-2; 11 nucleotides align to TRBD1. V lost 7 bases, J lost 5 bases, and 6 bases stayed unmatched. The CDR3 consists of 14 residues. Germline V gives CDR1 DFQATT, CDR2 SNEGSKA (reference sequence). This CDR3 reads CSDCGQGATGELFF. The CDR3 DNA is TGCAGTGATTGTGGACAGGGGGCGACCGGGGAGCTGTTTTTT.

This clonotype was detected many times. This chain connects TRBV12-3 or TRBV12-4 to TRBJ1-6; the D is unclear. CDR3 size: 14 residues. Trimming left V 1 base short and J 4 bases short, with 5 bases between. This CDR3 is CASSLGGYNSPLHF. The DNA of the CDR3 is TGTGCCAGCAGTTTAGGTGGATATAATTCACCCCTCCACTTT.

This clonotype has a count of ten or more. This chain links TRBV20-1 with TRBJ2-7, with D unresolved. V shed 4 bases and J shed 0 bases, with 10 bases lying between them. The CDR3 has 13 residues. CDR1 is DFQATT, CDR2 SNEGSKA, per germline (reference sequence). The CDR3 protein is CSAKGLGSYEQYV. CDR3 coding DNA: TGCAGTGCTAAGGGCCTGGGCTCCTACGAGCAGTACGTC.

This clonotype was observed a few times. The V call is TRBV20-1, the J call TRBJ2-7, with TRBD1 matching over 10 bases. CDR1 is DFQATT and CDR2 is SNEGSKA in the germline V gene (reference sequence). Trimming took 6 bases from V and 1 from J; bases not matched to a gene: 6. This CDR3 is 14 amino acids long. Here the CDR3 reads CSAEGTGDSYEQYF. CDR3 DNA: TGCAGTGCAGAGGGGACAGGGGATTCCTACGAGCAGTACTTC.

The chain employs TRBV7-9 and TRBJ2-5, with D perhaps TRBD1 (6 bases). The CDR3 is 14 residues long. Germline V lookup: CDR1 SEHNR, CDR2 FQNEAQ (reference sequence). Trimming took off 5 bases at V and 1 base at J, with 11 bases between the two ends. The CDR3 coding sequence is TGTGCCAGCAGCCGACAGGTCGCCCAAGAGACCCAGTACTTC. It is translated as CASSRQVAQETQYF. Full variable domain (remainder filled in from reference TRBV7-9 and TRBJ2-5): DTGVSQNPRHKITKRGQNVTFRCDPISEHNRLYWYRQTLGQGPEFLTYFQNEAQLEKSRLLSDRFSAERPKGSFSTLEIQRTEQGDSAMYLCASSRQVAQETQYFGPGTRLLVL.